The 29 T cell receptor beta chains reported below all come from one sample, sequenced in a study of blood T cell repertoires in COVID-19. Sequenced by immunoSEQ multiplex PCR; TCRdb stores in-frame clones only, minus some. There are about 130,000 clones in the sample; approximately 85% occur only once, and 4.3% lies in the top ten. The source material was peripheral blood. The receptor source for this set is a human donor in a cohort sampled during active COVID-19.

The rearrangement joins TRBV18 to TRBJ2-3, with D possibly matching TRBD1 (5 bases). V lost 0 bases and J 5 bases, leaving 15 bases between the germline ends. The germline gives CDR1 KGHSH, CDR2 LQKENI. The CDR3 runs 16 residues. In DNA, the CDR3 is TGTGCCAGCTCACCACCTTGGCCCAGGGCTGGAGATACGCAGTATTTT. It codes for CASSPPWPRAGDTQYF.

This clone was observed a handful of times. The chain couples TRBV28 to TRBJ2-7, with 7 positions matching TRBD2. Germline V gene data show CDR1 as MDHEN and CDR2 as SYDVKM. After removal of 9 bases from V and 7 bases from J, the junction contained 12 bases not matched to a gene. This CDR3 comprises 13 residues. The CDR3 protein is CASHQAGNYEQYV. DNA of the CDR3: TGTGCCAGTCATCAAGCGGGAAATTATGAGCAGTACGTC.

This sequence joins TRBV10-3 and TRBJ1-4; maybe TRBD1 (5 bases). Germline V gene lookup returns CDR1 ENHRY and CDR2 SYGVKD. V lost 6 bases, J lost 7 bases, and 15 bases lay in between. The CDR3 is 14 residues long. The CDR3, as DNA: TGTGCCATCAGGAACACCGGGGGGAGTGAAAAACTGTTTTTT. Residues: CAIRNTGGSEKLFF.

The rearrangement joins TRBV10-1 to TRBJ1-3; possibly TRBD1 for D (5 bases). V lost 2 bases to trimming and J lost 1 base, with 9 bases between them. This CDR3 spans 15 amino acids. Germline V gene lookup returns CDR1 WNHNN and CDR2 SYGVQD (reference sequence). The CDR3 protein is CASSETAGSGNTIYF. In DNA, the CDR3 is TGCGCCAGCAGTGAGACGGCAGGGTCTGGAAACACCATATATTTT.

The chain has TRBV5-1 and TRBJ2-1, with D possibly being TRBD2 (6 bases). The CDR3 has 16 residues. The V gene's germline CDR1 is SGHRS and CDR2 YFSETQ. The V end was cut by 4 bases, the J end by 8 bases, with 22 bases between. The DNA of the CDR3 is TGCGCCAGCAGCGGGGAGCTAGCGCTCCGTGGGTATGAGCAGTTCTTC. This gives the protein CASSGELALRGYEQFF.

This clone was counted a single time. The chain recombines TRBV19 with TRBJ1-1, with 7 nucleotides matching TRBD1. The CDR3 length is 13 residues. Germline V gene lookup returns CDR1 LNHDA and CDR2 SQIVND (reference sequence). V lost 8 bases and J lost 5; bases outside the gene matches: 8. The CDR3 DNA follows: TGTGCCAGTCGGGACAGTACAGGGACTGAAGCTTTCTTT. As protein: CASRDSTGTEAFF.

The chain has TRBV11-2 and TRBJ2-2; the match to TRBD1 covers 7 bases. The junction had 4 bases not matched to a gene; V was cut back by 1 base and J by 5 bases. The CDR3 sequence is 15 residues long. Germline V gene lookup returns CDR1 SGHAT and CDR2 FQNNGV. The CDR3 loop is CASSLGGRGTGELFF. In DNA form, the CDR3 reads TGTGCCAGCAGCTTAGGCGGCAGGGGGACCGGGGAGCTGTTTTTT.

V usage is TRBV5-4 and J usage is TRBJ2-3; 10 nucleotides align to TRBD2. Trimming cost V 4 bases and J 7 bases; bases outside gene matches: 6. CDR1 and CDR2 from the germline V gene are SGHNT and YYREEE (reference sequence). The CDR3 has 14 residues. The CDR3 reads CASSQASGSNTQYF. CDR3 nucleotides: TGTGCCAGCAGCCAGGCTAGCGGGAGTAATACGCAGTATTTT.

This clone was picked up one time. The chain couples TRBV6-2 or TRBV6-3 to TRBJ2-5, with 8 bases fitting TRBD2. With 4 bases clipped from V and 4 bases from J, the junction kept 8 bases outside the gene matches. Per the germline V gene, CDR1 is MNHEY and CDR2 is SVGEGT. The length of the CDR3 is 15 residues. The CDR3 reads CASSFGLAEGETQYF. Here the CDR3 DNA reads TGTGCCAGCAGTTTTGGACTAGCCGAGGGAGAGACCCAGTACTTC.

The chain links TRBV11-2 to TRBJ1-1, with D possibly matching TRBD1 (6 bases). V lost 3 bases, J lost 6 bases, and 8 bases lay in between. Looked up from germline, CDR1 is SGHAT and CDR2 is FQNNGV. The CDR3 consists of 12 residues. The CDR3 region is CASSLGAPEAFF. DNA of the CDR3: TGTGCCAGCAGCTTGGGGGCCCCTGAAGCTTTCTTT.

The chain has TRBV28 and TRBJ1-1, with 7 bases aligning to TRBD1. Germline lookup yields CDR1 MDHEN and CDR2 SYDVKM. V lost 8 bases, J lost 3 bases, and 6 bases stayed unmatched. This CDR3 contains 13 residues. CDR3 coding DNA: TGTGCCAGCCACGGACAGGCGCACACTGAAGCTTTCTTT. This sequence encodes CASHGQAHTEAFF.

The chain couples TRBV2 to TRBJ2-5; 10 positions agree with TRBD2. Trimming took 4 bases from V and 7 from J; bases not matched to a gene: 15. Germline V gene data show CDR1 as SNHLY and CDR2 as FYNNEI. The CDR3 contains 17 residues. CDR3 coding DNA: TGTGCCAGCAGTGTTGCACTAGCGGGACCTCAAGGCGGGACCCAGTACTTC. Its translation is CASSVALAGPQGGTQYF.

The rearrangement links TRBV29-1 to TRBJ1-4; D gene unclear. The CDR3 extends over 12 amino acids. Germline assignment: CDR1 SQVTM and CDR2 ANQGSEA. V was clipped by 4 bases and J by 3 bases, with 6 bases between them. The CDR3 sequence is CSVGQANEKLFF. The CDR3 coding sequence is TGCAGCGTTGGGCAAGCTAATGAAAAACTGTTTTTT. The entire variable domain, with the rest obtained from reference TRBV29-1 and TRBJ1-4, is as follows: SAVISQKPSRDICQRGTSLTIQCQVDSQVTMMFWYRQQPGQSLTLIATANQGSEATYESGFVIDKFPISRPNLTFSTLTVSNMSPEDSSIYLCSVGQANEKLFFGSGTQLSVL.

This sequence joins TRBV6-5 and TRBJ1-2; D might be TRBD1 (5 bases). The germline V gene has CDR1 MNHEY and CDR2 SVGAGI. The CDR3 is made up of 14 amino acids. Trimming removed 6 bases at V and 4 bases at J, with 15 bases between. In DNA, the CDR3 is TGTGCCAGCAGGGCCCGCATTGACAGCTATGGCTACACCTTC. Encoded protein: CASRARIDSYGYTF.

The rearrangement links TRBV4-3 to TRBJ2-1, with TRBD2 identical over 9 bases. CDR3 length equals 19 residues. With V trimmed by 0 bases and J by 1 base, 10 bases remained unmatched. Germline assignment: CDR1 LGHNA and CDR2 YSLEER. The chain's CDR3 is CASSQDLSSGDPSYNEQFF. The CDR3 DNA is TGCGCCAGCAGCCAAGATTTGTCTAGCGGGGACCCTTCCTACAATGAGCAGTTCTTC.

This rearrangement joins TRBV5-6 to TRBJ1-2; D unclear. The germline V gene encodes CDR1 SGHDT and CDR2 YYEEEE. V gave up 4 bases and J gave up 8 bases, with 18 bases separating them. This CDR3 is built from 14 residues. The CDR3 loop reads CASSRLLSSGGYTF. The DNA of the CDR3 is TGTGCCAGCAGCCGGCTCCTTTCCTCGGGAGGCTACACCTTC.

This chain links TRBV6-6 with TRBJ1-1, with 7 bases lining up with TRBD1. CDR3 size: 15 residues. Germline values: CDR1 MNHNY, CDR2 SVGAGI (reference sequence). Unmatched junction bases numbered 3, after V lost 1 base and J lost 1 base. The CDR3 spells CASSYLGTENTEAFF. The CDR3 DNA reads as TGTGCCAGCAGTTACTTAGGGACAGAGAACACTGAAGCTTTCTTT.

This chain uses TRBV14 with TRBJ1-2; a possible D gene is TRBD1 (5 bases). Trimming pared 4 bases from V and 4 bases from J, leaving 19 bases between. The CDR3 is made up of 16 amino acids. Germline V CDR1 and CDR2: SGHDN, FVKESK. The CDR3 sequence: CASSPLPGEQPYGYTF. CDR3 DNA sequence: TGTGCCAGCAGCCCCTTACCGGGGGAGCAGCCCTATGGCTACACCTTC.

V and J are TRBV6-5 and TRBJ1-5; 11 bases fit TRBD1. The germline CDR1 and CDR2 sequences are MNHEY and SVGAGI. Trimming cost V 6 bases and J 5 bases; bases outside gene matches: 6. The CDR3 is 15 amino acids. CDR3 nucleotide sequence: TGTGCCAGCAGACACGGGACAGGGGGGGATCAGCCCCAGCATTTT. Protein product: CASRHGTGGDQPQHF.

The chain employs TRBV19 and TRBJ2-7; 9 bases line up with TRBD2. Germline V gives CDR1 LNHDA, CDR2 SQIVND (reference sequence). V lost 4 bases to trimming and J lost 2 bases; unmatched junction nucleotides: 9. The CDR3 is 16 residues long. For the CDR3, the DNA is TGTGCCAGTAGTACCTTGTTAGCGGGGGTTGCCTACGAGCAGTACTTC. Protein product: CASSTLLAGVAYEQYF. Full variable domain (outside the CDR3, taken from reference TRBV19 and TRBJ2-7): DGGITQSPKYLFRKEGQNVTLSCEQNLNHDAMYWYRQDPGQGLRLIYYSQIVNDFQKGDIAEGYSVSREKKESFPLTVTSAQKNPTAFYLCASSTLLAGVAYEQYFGPGTRLTVT.

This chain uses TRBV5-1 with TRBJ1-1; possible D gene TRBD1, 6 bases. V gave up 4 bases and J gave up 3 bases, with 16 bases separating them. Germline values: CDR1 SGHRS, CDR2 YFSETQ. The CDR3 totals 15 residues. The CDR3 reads CASSREGQTDTEAFF. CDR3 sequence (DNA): TGCGCCAGCAGCCGGGAAGGACAGACTGACACTGAAGCTTTCTTT.

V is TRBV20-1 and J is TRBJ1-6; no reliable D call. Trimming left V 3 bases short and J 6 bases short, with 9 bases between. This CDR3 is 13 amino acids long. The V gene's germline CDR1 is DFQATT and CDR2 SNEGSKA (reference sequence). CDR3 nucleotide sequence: TGCAGTGCTAGTATGGGCGCTAATTCACCCCTCCACTTT. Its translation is CSASMGANSPLHF.

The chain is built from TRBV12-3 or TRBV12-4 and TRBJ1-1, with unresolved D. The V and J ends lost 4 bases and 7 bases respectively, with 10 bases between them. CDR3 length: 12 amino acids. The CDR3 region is CASSSSTSEAFF. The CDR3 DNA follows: TGTGCCAGCAGTTCCTCGACTAGTGAAGCTTTCTTT.

As DNA, the CDR3 is TGTGCCAGCAGCCCCCGTTTGAGCACTGAAGCTTTCTTT. It translates to CASSPRLSTEAFF. This chain links TRBV9 with TRBJ1-1; D gene ambiguous. This CDR3 has 13 residues. Between the trimmed V and J ends, which lost 4 bases and 4 bases, there was a span of 11 bases. Germline values: CDR1 SGDLS, CDR2 YYNGEE.

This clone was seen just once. CDR3: CASSQGRGDYQETQYF. Here the CDR3 DNA reads TGTGCCAGCAGCCAAGGGCGGGGCGACTACCAAGAGACCCAGTACTTC. The chain links TRBV11-3 to TRBJ2-5; TRBD2 might be the D (6 bases). Germline values: CDR1 SGHNT, CDR2 YENEEA. V gave up 5 bases and J gave up 0 bases, with 16 bases separating them. This CDR3 has 16 amino acids.

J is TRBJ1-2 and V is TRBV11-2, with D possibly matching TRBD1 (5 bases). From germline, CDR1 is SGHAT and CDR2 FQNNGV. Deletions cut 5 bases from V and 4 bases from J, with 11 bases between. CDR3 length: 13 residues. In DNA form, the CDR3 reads TGTGCCAGCAGCCCTGACAGACTCTATGGCTACACCTTC. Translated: CASSPDRLYGYTF.

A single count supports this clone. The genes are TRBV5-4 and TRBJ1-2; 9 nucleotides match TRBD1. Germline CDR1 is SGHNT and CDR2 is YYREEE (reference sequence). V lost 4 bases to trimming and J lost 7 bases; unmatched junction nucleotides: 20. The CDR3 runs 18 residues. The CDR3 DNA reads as TGTGCCAGCAGCGAGCCCGGGACAGGGACCCGGGTAGTGCGTGGCTACACCTTC. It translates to CASSEPGTGTRVVRGYTF.

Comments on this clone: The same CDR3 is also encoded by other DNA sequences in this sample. This CDR3 reads CASGLGLAGGEETQYF. In DNA, the CDR3 is TGTGCTAGTGGTTTGGGACTAGCGGGGGGGGAAGAGACCCAGTACTTC. The V gene is TRBV12-5, the J gene TRBJ2-5, with 14 bases fitting TRBD2. After removal of 1 base from V and 3 bases from J, the junction contained 1 base not matched to a gene. The CDR3 is 16 amino acids. The germline gives CDR1 LGHNT, CDR2 FRNRAP. Based on the CDR3 plus reference TRBV12-5 and TRBJ2-5, the full variable domain is DARVTQTPRHKVTEMGQEVTMRCQPILGHNTVFWYRQTMMQGLELLAYFRNRAPLDDSGMPKDRFSAEMPDATLATLKIQPSEPRDSAVYFCASGLGLAGGEETQYFGPGTRLLVL.

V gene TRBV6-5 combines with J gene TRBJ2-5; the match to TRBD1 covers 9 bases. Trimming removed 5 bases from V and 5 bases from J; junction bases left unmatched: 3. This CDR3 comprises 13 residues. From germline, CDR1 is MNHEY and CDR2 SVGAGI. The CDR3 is CASSNDRGETQYF. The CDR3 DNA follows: TGTGCCAGCAGTAACGACAGGGGGGAGACCCAGTACTTC.